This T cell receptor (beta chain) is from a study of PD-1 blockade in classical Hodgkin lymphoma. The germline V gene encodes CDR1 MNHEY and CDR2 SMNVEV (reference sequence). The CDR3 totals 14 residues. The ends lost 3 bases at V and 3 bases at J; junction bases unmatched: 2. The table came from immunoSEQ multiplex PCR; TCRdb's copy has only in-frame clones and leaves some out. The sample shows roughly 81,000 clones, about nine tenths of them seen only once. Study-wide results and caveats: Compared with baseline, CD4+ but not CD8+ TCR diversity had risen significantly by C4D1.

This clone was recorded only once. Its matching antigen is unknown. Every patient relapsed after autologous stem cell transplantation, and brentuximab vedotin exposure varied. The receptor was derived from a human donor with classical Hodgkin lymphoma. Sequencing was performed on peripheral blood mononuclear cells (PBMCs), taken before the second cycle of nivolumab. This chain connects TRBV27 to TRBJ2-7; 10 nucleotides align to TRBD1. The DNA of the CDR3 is TGTGCCAGCAGTTTCGGGGACAGGGGCTACGAGCAGTACTTC. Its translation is CASSFGDRGYEQYF.